These 32 T cell receptor beta chains share one sample of origin, sequenced in a study of CXCR3-negative and CXCR3-positive naive CD8 T cells. Study-wide findings and caveats: Naive cells with CXCR3 showed TRB CDR3s that were more hydrophobic than those in CXCR3-negative naive cells.

The method, 5' RACE with UMI labels, was used to prepare the TRB cDNA libraries. From the 5' RACE reads, TCRdb lists one entry per CDR3 protein and no DNA. The table for this sample gives around 66,000 distinct CDR3 sequences. Their antigens remain unidentified. The sample comprised naive CXCR3+ CD8+ T cells from blood. Documented subset: CD45RO-CCR7+CD27+CD95- naive CD8+ T cells expressing CXCR3 (TNR3+). These receptors originate from a human donor in good health. Some clones in this sample may be carry-over from other donors' samples.

The chain joins TRBV12-3 or TRBV12-4 to TRBJ2-2. The CDR3 totals 11 residues. This CDR3 reads CASRNTGELFF.

The chain recombines TRBV5-1 with TRBJ1-1. The germline V gene has CDR1 SGHRS and CDR2 YFSETQ. The CDR3 extends over 15 amino acids. The CDR3 reads CASSFLARMNTEAFF.

The gene calls are TRBV4-3 and TRBJ2-1; the D gene TCRdb calls, TRBD2, cannot be checked with no DNA. Germline CDR1 reads LGHNA; CDR2 reads YSLEER. The CDR3 is 17 amino acids. This CDR3 is CASSQDEGPSSYNEQFF.

This chain links TRBV10-3 with TRBJ2-4; TCRdb selects TRBD2, and the lack of DNA leaves this call unchecked. Per the germline V gene, CDR1 is ENHRY and CDR2 is SYGVKD. CDR3 length: 19 residues. The CDR3 spells CAISESNGLAGLAKNIQYF.

The chain employs TRBV29-1 and TRBJ1-2; the D gene TCRdb calls, TRBD1, cannot be checked with no DNA. Germline V gives CDR1 SQVTM, CDR2 ANQGSEA. CDR3 length: 14 residues. CDR3 sequence: CSVEWTGDSYGYTF.

The chain links TRBV7-9 to TRBJ1-5; TCRdb's D call, TRBD1, is unchecked because there is no DNA. Germline CDR1 reads SEHNR; CDR2 reads FQNEAQ (reference sequence). The CDR3 has 14 amino acids. CDR3 region: CASSLSTGYQPQHF.

This sequence joins TRBV28 and TRBJ2-3. The CDR3 length is 13 residues. In germline, CDR1 is MDHEN, CDR2 SYDVKM. The CDR3 sequence: CASSLGITDTQYF.

V and J are TRBV20-1 and TRBJ2-1; TCRdb returns TRBD2, unconfirmable since there is no DNA. This CDR3 has 17 residues. Germline V gives CDR1 DFQATT, CDR2 SNEGSKA (reference sequence). CDR3 in amino acids: CSARAGLAGGSHDEQFF.

The chain combines TRBV4-3 with TRBJ2-7; with no DNA, the TCRdb D assignment of TRBD1 cannot be verified. Looked up from germline, CDR1 is LGHNA and CDR2 is YSLEER. The CDR3 has 14 residues. The CDR3 region is CASSLLGQGYEQYF.

This chain links TRBV6-4 with TRBJ2-2; TCRdb indicates TRBD1, and absent DNA this call remains unverified. The length of the CDR3 is 14 residues. The germline V gene has CDR1 MRHNA and CDR2 SNTAGT. The CDR3 spells CASSEGGGTGELFF.

The chain couples TRBV4-3 to TRBJ2-5; there is no DNA to check the TCRdb D call of TRBD1. Germline assignment: CDR1 LGHNA and CDR2 YSLEER. This CDR3 has 17 amino acids. The chain's CDR3 is CASSQNGQGEVRETQYF.

The chain joins TRBV29-1 to TRBJ2-7. Germline V gene data show CDR1 as SQVTM and CDR2 as ANQGSEA. This CDR3 is built from 13 residues. CDR3 sequence reads: CSVEVSSEYEQYF.

The chain combines TRBV29-1 with TRBJ2-2; TCRdb designates TRBD1, a call that cannot be tested without DNA. Germline loops: CDR1 SQVTM, CDR2 ANQGSEA. This CDR3 has 13 residues. This CDR3 is CSVPGTVTGELFF.

The chain has TRBV4-3 and TRBJ2-3. This CDR3 comprises 15 residues. The germline V gene has CDR1 LGHNA and CDR2 YSLEER. CDR3 sequence: CASSQEVFSKDTQYF.

This chain connects TRBV4-1 to TRBJ2-2; TCRdb's D gene call, TRBD2, goes unchecked for lack of DNA. The germline V gene has CDR1 MGHRA and CDR2 YSYEKL. CDR3 length: 17 residues. The CDR3: CASSQVPGSGRAGELFF.

The chain carries TRBV20-1 and TRBJ2-7; the D call of TRBD1 rests on TCRdb alone, since no DNA is present to check it. This CDR3 comprises 14 residues. Germline lookup yields CDR1 DFQATT and CDR2 SNEGSKA (reference sequence). The CDR3 protein is CSARSPLSSYEQYF.

This rearrangement joins TRBV29-1 to TRBJ2-4; TCRdb calls TRBD2, which cannot be checked without DNA. The germline V gene encodes CDR1 SQVTM and CDR2 ANQGSEA. This CDR3 has 14 residues. CDR3 region: CSVVWQGGKNIQYF.

The chain employs TRBV29-1 and TRBJ2-5; the D call of TRBD1 rests on TCRdb alone, since no DNA is present to check it. The CDR3 extends over 15 amino acids. Germline values: CDR1 SQVTM, CDR2 ANQGSEA. The CDR3: CSALDRDRNGETQYF.

This sequence joins TRBV6-2 or TRBV6-3 and TRBJ2-7. CDR1 is MNHEY and CDR2 is SVGEGT in the germline V gene. This CDR3 region has 14 residues. This chain's CDR3 is CASSYIPTSYEQYF.

The chain recombines TRBV29-1 with TRBJ2-7; the D call of TRBD2 rests on TCRdb alone, since no DNA is present to check it. CDR3 length: 14 amino acids. Germline assignment: CDR1 SQVTM and CDR2 ANQGSEA. CDR3 residues: CSVATSVSSYEQYF.

The rearrangement uses TRBV12-3 or TRBV12-4 and TRBJ2-1; the TRBD1 assignment by TCRdb is unverifiable without DNA. CDR3 length: 14 amino acids. The CDR3 loop is CASSLKSGGNEQFF.

The chain carries TRBV20-1 and TRBJ2-1; no DNA is available, so the TRBD2 call from TCRdb remains unchecked. Looked up from germline, CDR1 is DFQATT and CDR2 is SNEGSKA (reference sequence). The CDR3 runs 14 residues. The CDR3: CSAREYGRSNEQFF.

The chain combines TRBV29-1 with TRBJ2-5; no DNA is available, so the TRBD1 call from TCRdb remains unchecked. Germline values: CDR1 SQVTM, CDR2 ANQGSEA. The length of the CDR3 is 16 residues. The CDR3 region is CSVGPGSTEWEETQYF.

The chain recombines TRBV7-2 with TRBJ2-7. Germline loops: CDR1 SGHTA, CDR2 FQGNSA. The CDR3 sequence is 12 residues long. The CDR3 reads CASTYGRYEQYF.

The chain has TRBV4-2 and TRBJ2-1; checking the TCRdb D call of TRBD1 is not possible without DNA. This CDR3 spans 13 amino acids. Germline V gene data show CDR1 as LGHNA and CDR2 as YNFKEQ. CDR3 protein: CASSQAPGNEQFF.

This rearrangement joins TRBV7-9 to TRBJ2-7. Germline V CDR1 and CDR2: SEHNR, FQNEAQ (reference sequence). The CDR3 runs 11 residues. This chain's CDR3 is CASSNGYEQYF.

The rearrangement links TRBV4-3 to TRBJ1-2; the D call of TRBD1 rests on TCRdb alone, since no DNA is present to check it. Germline V CDR1 and CDR2: LGHNA, YSLEER. This CDR3 spans 15 amino acids. The CDR3 sequence: CASSQDRQGVYGYTF.

The J gene is TRBJ1-5, the V gene TRBV7-2; no DNA is available, so the TRBD1 call from TCRdb remains unchecked. From germline, CDR1 is SGHTA and CDR2 FQGNSA. This CDR3 region has 14 residues. Here the CDR3 reads CASSLVGGDQPQHF.

The chain couples TRBV29-1 to TRBJ1-2; TCRdb reports TRBD1, a call that lacks DNA to check it against. The V gene's germline CDR1 is SQVTM and CDR2 ANQGSEA. CDR3 length equals 17 residues. The CDR3 sequence: CSVEDWDISGPSYGYTF.

This rearrangement joins TRBV12-3 or TRBV12-4 to TRBJ2-2; the TRBD2 assignment by TCRdb is unverifiable without DNA. This CDR3 region has 14 residues. CDR3: CASLAGGPVGELFF.

The V and J genes are TRBV28 and TRBJ1-1; the TRBD1 assignment by TCRdb is unverifiable without DNA. This CDR3 comprises 15 residues. Germline lookup yields CDR1 MDHEN and CDR2 SYDVKM. The CDR3 spells CASSSFTRGNTEAFF.

This chain uses TRBV6-2 or TRBV6-3 with TRBJ2-1; without DNA, the TCRdb call of TRBD1 cannot be checked. The germline V gene encodes CDR1 MNHEY and CDR2 SVGEGT. CDR3 length equals 15 residues. The CDR3 loop is CASSYLPGAYNEQFF.